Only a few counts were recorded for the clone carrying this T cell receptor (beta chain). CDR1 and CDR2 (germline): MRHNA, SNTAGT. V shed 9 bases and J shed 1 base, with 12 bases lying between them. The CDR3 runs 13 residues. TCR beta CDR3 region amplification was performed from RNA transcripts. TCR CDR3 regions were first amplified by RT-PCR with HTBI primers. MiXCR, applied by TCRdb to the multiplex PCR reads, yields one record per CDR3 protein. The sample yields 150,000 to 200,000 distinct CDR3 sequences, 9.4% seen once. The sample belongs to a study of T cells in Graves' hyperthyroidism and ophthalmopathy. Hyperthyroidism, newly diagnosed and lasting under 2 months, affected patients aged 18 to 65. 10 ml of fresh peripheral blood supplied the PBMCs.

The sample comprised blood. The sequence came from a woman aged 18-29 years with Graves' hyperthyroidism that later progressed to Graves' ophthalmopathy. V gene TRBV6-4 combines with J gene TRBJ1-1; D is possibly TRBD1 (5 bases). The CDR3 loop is CARGITGNTEAFF. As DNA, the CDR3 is TGTGCCAGAGGTATTACAGGGAACACTGAAGCTTTCTTT.